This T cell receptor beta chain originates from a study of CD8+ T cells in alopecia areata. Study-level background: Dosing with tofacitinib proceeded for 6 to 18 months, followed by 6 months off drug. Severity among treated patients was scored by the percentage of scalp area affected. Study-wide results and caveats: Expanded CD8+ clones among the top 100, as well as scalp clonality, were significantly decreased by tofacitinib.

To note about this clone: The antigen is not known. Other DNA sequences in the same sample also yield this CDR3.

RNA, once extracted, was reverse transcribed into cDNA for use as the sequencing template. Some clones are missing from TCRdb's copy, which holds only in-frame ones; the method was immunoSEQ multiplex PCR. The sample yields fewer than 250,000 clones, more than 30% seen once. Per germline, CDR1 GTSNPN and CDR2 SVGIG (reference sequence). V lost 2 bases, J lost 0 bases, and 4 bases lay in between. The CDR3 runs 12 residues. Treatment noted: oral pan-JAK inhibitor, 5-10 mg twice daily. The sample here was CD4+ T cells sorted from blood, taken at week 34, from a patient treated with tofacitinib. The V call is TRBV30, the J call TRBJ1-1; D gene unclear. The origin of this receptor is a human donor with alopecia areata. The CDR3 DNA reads TGTGCCTGGAGTCCAATGAACACTGAAGCTTTCTTT. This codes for CAWSPMNTEAFF.